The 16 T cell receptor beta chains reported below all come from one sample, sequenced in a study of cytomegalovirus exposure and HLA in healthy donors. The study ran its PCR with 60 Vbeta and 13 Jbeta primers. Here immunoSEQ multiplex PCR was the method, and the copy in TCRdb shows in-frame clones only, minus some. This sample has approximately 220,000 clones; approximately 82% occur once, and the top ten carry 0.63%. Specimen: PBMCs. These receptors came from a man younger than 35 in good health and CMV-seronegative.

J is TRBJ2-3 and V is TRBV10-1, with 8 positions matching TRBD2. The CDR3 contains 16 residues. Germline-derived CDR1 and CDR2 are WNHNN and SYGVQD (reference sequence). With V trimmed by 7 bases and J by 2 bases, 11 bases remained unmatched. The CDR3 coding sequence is TGCGCCAGCACCGCAAGACTAGCGCGAAACACAGATACGCAGTATTTT. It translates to CASTARLARNTDTQYF.

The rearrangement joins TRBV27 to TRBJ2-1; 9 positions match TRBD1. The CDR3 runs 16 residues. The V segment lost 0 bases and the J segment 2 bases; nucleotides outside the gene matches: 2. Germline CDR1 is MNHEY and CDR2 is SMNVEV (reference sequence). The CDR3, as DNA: TGTGCCAGCAGTTTATCAGGGACAGGGCCCTACAATGAGCAGTTCTTC. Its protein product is CASSLSGTGPYNEQFF.

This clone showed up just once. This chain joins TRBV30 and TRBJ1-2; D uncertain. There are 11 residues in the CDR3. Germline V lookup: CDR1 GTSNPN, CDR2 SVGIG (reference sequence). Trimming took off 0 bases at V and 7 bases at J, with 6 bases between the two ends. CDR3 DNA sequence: TGTGCCTGGAGTGTAACGGGTGGCTACACCTTC. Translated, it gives CAWSVTGGYTF.

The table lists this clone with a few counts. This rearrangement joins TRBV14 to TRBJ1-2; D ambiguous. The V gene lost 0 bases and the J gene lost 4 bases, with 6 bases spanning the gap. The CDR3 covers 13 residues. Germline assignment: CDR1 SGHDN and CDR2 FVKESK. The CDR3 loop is CASSQDQSYGYTF. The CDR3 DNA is TGTGCCAGCAGCCAAGACCAGTCCTATGGCTACACCTTC.

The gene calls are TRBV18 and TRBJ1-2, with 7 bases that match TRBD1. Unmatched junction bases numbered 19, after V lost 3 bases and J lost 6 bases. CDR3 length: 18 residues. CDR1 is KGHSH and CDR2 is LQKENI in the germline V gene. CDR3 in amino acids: CASSPGQAGIFGRDGYTF. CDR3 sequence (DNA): TGTGCCAGCTCACCCGGACAGGCAGGGATCTTTGGCAGGGATGGCTACACCTTC.

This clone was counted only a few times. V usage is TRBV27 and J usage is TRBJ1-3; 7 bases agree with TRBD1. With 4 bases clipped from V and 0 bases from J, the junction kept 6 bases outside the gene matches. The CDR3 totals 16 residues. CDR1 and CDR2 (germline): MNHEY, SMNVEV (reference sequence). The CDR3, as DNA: TGTGCCAGCAGTTCACAGGGGTTACACTCTGGAAACACCATATATTTT. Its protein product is CASSSQGLHSGNTIYF.

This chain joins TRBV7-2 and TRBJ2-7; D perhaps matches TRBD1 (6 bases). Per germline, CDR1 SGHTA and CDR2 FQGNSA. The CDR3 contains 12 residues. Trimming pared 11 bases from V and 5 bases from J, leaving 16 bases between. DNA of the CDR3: TGTGCCGTGGGGGCGGGTTGGGACGAGCAGTACTTC. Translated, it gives CAVGAGWDEQYF.

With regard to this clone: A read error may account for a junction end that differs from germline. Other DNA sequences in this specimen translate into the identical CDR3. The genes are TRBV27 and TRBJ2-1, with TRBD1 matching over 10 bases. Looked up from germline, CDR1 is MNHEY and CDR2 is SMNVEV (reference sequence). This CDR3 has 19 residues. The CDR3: CASNQGRDRGPSSYNEQFF. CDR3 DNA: TGCGCCAGCAATCAGGGTCGGGACAGGGGCCCGAGCTCCTACAATGAGCAGTTCTTC.

This chain's CDR3 is CAWSLVAYEQYF. CDR3 in DNA: TGTGCCTGGAGTCTTGTAGCCTACGAGCAGTACTTC. The V call is TRBV30, the J call TRBJ2-7; D not certain. Germline V gene data show CDR1 as GTSNPN and CDR2 as SVGIG (reference sequence). The CDR3 spans 12 residues. V was shortened by 2 bases and J by 2 bases, with 7 bases between the two germline ends.

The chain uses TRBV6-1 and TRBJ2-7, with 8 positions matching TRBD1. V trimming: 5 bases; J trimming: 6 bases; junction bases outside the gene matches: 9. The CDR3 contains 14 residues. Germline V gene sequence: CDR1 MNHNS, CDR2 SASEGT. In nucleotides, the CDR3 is TGTGCCAGCAGTTCGGGACAGGATCTAGGCGAGCAGTACTTC. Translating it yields CASSSGQDLGEQYF.

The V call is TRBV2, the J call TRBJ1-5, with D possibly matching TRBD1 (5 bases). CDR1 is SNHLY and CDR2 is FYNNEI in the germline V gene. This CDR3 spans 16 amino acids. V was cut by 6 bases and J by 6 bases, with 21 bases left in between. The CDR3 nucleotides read TGTGCCAGCAGGGGGCCCCCCGGGGGAGGAGGTCAGCCCCAGCATTTT. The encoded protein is CASRGPPGGGGQPQHF.

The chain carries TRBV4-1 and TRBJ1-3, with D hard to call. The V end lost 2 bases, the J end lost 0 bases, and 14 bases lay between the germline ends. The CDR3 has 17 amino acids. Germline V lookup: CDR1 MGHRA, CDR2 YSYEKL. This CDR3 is CASSQKMGAYSGNTIYF. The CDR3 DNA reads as TGCGCCAGCAGCCAAAAGATGGGCGCCTACTCTGGAAACACCATATATTTT.

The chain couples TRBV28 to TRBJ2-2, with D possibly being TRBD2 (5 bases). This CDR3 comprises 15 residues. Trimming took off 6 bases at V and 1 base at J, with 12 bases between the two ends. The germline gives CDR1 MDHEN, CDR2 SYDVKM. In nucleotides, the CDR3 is TGTGCCAGCAGACGAACCGGGGAGAACACCGGGGAGCTGTTTTTT. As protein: CASRRTGENTGELFF.

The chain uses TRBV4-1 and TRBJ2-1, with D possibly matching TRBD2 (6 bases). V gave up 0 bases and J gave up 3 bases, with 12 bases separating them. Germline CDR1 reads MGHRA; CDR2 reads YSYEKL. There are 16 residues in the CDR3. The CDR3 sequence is CASSQERDGFYNEQFF. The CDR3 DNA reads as TGCGCCAGCAGCCAAGAGCGGGACGGATTCTACAATGAGCAGTTCTTC.

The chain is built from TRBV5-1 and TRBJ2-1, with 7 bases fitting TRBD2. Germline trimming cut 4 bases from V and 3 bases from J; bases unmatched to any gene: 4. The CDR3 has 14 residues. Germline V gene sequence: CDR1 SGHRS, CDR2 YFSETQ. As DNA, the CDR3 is TGCGCCAGCAGCCTTGGGGGGGACTACAATGAGCAGTTCTTC. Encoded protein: CASSLGGDYNEQFF.

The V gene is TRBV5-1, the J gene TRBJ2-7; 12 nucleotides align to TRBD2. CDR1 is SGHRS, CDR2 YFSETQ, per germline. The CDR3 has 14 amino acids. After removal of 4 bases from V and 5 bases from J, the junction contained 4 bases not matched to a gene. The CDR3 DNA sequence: TGCGCCAGCAGCCGACTAGCGGGAGCCCACGAGCAGTACTTC. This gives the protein CASSRLAGAHEQYF.